This record looks at one T cell receptor (beta chain) sequence and its context. Its antigen is unidentified. MiXCR, applied by TCRdb to the 5' RACE reads, yields one record per CDR3 protein. The data hold fewer than 400,000 distinct CDR3 sequences, with 20% to 25% observed a single time. CDR1 is SNHLY and CDR2 is FYNNEI in the germline V gene. V was clipped by 2 bases and J by 3 bases, with 11 bases between them. The length of the CDR3 is 15 residues. This sample was included in a study of CD8 T cells in ankylosing spondylitis. Findings and caveats of the study: Seemingly characteristic of ankylosing spondylitis blood was a TCR beta motif consisting of several highly homologous variants.

The V call is TRBV2, the J call TRBJ2-1, with D possibly TRBD2 on 5 matching bases. The sequenced sample consisted of blood, either unsorted or a sorted T cell fraction (not recorded which). This sequence was found in a male donor with ankylosing spondylitis. The CDR3 sequence: CASSERQRSYNEQFF. As DNA, the CDR3 is TGTGCCAGCAGTGAACGCCAGCGGAGCTACAATGAGCAGTTCTTC.